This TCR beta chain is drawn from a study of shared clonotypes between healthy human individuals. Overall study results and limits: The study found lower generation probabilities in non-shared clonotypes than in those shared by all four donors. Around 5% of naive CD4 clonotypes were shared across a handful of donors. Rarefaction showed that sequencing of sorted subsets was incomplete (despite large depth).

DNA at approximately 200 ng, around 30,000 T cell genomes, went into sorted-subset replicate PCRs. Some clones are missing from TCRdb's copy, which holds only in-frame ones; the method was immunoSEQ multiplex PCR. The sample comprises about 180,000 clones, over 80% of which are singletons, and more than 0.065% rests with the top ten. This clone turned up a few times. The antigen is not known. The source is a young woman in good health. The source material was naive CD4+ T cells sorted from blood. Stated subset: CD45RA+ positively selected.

The CDR3 protein is CASSSRTPISYEQYF. CDR3 nucleotides: TGTGCCAGCAGTTCCCGGACTCCGATCTCCTACGAGCAGTACTTC. V and J are TRBV28 and TRBJ2-7, with a weak D call TRBD2 (5 bases). The CDR3 contains 15 residues. V was pared by 4 bases and J by 0 bases, with 13 bases between. Germline V gene lookup returns CDR1 MDHEN and CDR2 SYDVKM.